The rows below give T cell receptor beta chains drawn from one sample of a study of CD8+ T cells in alopecia areata. Assay: immunoSEQ multiplex PCR; the TCRdb copy retains only in-frame clones and omits some. The sample records fewer than 200,000 clones, approximately 59% being singletons. Sequences were derived from CD4+ T cells sorted from blood, sampled between weeks 55 and 65, from a patient treated with tofacitinib. Receptors were obtained from a human donor with alopecia areata. The CDR3 runs from the conserved cysteine through the conserved F or W. The order of the fields is clone size, J gene, V gene, D gene, CDR3 DNA, CDR3 protein. D genes are given only for firm matches. A row's size may be missing; if present it is once, few, many or a size class.

. | TRBJ2-1 | TRBV5-6 | TRBD2 | TGTGCCAGCAGCCCGGGGGGGAATGAGCAGTTCTTC | CASSPGGNEQFF
. | TRBJ2-3 | TRBV29-1 | . | TGCAGCGTTGAAATCGGCCATACAGATACGCAGTATTTT | CSVEIGHTDTQYF
. | TRBJ2-4 | TRBV4-1 | TRBD1 | TGCGCCAGCAGCCAAGATGGTCAGGGGGCGGGGTACTTC | CASSQDGQGAGYF
few | TRBJ1-2 | TRBV9 | . | TGTGCCAGCAGCGCCGGGGGGACCGGCTACACCTTC | CASSAGGTGYTF
. | TRBJ2-5 | TRBV29-1 | . | TGCAGCGGGGGAGATCAGACCCAGTACTTC | CSGGDQTQYF
. | TRBJ2-7 | TRBV18 | . | TGTGCCAGCTCACTGGGTTCCCCCTACGAGCAGTACTTC | CASSLGSPYEQYF
. | TRBJ1-4 | TRBV5-1 | . | TGCGCCAGCAGCTCATGGGGAGTTTTTGAAAAACTGTTTTTT | CASSSWGVFEKLFF
. | TRBJ1-6 | TRBV30 | TRBD1 | TGTGCCTGGACCGACCCCGGGACAGGGACGGTTTCACCCCTCCACTTT | CAWTDPGTGTVSPLHF
. | TRBJ2-2 | TRBV30 | . | TGTGCCTGGAGTGCCCAATGGAAGGGGACCGGGGAGCTGTTTTTT | CAWSAQWKGTGELFF
. | TRBJ1-3 | TRBV7-9 | . | TGTGCCAGCAGCTTAGAGGGCAGGGGAAACACCATATATTTT | CASSLEGRGNTIYF
. | TRBJ2-2 | TRBV13 | TRBD1 | TGTGCCAGCAGCCCTAGGGACAGAATGACCGGGGAGCTGTTTTTT | CASSPRDRMTGELFF
. | TRBJ2-1 | TRBV7-9 | TRBD2 | TGTGCCAGCAGCGCCCGTGCTCCTCTAGCGGCCAGCTACAATGAGCAGTTCTTC | CASSARAPLAASYNEQFF
few | TRBJ2-3 | TRBV5-4 | . | TGTGCCAGCAGCTTGGGGACCGGAGATACGCAGTATTTT | CASSLGTGDTQYF
. | TRBJ1-1 | TRBV30 | . | TGTGCCTGGAGTGTACAAGGGCGCACTGAAGCTTTCTTT | CAWSVQGRTEAFF
. | TRBJ2-5 | TRBV11-1 | . | TGTGCCAGCAGCTGGGAGAGAGGACTCCCTTGGGAGACCCAGTACTTC | CASSWERGLPWETQYF